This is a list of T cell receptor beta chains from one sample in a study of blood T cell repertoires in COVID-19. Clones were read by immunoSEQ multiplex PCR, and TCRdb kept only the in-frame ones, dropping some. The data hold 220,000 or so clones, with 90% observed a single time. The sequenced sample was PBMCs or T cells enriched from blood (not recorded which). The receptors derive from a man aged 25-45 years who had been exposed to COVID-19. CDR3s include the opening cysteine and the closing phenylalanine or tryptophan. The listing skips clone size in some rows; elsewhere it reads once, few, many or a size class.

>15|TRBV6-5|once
CASTRTGPTNTEAFF
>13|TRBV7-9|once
CASSQGLSYGYTF
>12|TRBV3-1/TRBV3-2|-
CASSQVPDTQYF
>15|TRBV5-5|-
CASSPTGTVIREQYF
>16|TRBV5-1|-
CASSLAGGTTNEKLFF
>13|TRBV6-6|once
CASSYSRGSPLHF
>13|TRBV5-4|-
CAGSGGTRDTIYF
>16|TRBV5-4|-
CASSTGQASSGNTIYF
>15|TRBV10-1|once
CASILVGGSRNEQYF
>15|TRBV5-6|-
CASSYRQGHWQPQHF
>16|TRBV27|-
CASSLYPGRYQETQYF
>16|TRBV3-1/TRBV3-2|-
CASSQDRLQGRSPLHF
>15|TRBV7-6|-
CASSLAEGSNQPQHF
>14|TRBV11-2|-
CASSLDRGYEKLFF
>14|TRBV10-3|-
CAIRTGTGDNEQLF
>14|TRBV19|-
CASTPTGSTDTQYF
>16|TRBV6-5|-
CASSYPGYRGYNEQFF
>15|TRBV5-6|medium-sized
CASSLPGQEHNEQFF